The 2 T cell receptor beta chains reported below all come from one sample, sequenced in a study of breast tumors, draining lymph nodes, adjacent tissues. TCRdb reprocessed the multiplex PCR reads with MiXCR, giving one entry per CDR3 protein. The sample lists 75,000 to 100,000 distinct CDR3 sequences, under 25% occurring once. Breast cancer patients provided tissue from their axillary draining lymph nodes. The sequenced sample consisted of axillary lymph node tissue. These receptors all come from a female donor with breast cancer. Some clones in this sample may be carry-over from other donors' samples.

This clonotype was picked up many times. The chain joins TRBV7-2 to TRBJ2-7, with D possibly matching TRBD2 (6 bases). Germline V gene data show CDR1 as SGHTA and CDR2 as FQGNSA. This CDR3 region has 15 residues. V was pared by 5 bases and J by 4 bases, with 18 bases between. The CDR3 nucleotides are TGTGCCAGCAGCCCAGCCCGGGACTGGACATACGAGCAGTACTTC. Translated, it gives CASSPARDWTYEQYF.

This clonotype was recorded at least ten times. J is TRBJ2-1 and V is TRBV7-3, with 7 bases fitting TRBD1. Germline V lookup: CDR1 SGHTA, CDR2 FQGTGA. The CDR3 loop spans 13 amino acids. V lost 5 bases and J lost 5; bases outside the gene matches: 3. CDR3 DNA sequence: TGTGCCAGCAGCCTTGACAGGGACAATGAGCAGTTCTTC. Translated, it gives CASSLDRDNEQFF.